These 10 T cell receptor beta chains originate from one sample sequenced in a study of blood T cell repertoires in COVID-19. Generated by immunoSEQ multiplex PCR, the TCRdb table keeps only in-frame clones and is missing some. The sample yields roughly 120,000 clones, 84% seen once. Input material: peripheral blood. These receptors were collected from a woman older than 75 with active or convalescent COVID-19.

This clone was seen a few times. The chain uses TRBV5-1 and TRBJ1-1, with a possible D match to TRBD1 (5 bases). Germline V gene lookup returns CDR1 SGHRS and CDR2 YFSETQ. The CDR3 contains 13 residues. V was clipped by 4 bases and J by 3 bases, with 10 bases between them. The CDR3 sequence: CASSLDSHTEAFF. CDR3 nucleotide sequence: TGCGCCAGCAGCCTTGACAGCCACACTGAAGCTTTCTTT.

The chain is built from TRBV6-7 and TRBJ1-2; weak D call: TRBD1 (5 bases). TRBV6-7 is filed as an ORF, its function uncertain. This CDR3 region has 15 residues. Trimming left V 6 bases short and J 4 bases short, with 18 bases between. The CDR3 spells CASSGSPGLVYGYTF. The CDR3 coding sequence is TGTGCCAGCAGCGGAAGCCCAGGGTTGGTCTATGGCTACACCTTC.

This rearrangement joins TRBV19 to TRBJ2-1; TRBD2 agrees at 10 bases. J lost 5 bases, V lost 3 bases, and 4 bases had no gene match. Germline CDR1 is LNHDA and CDR2 is SQIVND (reference sequence). The CDR3 runs to 15 residues. CDR3 DNA sequence: TGTGCCAGTAGTATCCGACTAGCGGGCCACAATGAGCAGTTCTTC. Amino acid sequence: CASSIRLAGHNEQFF.

The rearrangement joins TRBV27 to TRBJ2-7, with 7 nucleotides matching TRBD1. V was pared by 3 bases and J by 6 bases, with 8 bases of the junction left unmatched. The CDR3 totals 14 residues. Germline CDR1 reads MNHEY; CDR2 reads SMNVEV (reference sequence). CDR3 coding DNA: TGTGCCAGCAGTTTCTCGACAGGGTCCGGCGAGCAGTACTTC. Translating gives CASSFSTGSGEQYF.

The chain combines TRBV10-3 with TRBJ2-3, with 7 bases lining up with TRBD1. There are 15 residues in the CDR3. The V gene end was trimmed by 2 bases and the J gene end by 0 bases; junction bases not matched to a gene: 2. CDR1 is ENHRY and CDR2 is SYGVKD in the germline V gene. In DNA, the CDR3 is TGTGCCATCAGTGAGGGACAGGCTAGCACAGATACGCAGTATTTT. It is translated as CAISEGQASTDTQYF.

This chain links TRBV5-1 with TRBJ1-6; tentative D call: TRBD1 (5 bases). Germline values: CDR1 SGHRS, CDR2 YFSETQ. The CDR3 contains 16 residues. Trimming took off 0 bases at V and 6 bases at J, with 13 bases between the two ends. CDR3 amino acids: CASSLDPGGSNSPLHF. As DNA, the CDR3 is TGCGCCAGCAGCTTGGATCCGGGGGGATCTAATTCACCCCTCCACTTT.

This clone was seen once. The rearrangement links TRBV7-9 to TRBJ2-1, with D possibly matching TRBD1 (6 bases). Germline V gene sequence: CDR1 SEHNR, CDR2 FQNEAQ (reference sequence). Trimming shortened V by 5 bases and J by 8 bases, and 7 bases separated the two germline ends. This CDR3 spans 11 amino acids. The CDR3 region is CASSQGYEQFF. CDR3 nucleotides: TGTGCCAGCAGCCAGGGGTATGAGCAGTTCTTC.

This sequence joins TRBV12-3 or TRBV12-4 and TRBJ1-1, with D maybe TRBD1 (5 bases). This CDR3 region has 13 residues. Trimming removed 7 bases at V and 11 bases at J, with 20 bases between. CDR3 nucleotides: TGTGCCAGCACCCGCAGGGAGGCTCTAGTGGCTTTCTTT. Translated: CASTRREALVAFF.

This clone was detected only a few times. J is TRBJ1-1 and V is TRBV4-1, with 7 bases matching TRBD1. There are 16 residues in the CDR3. Germline CDR1 MGHRA, CDR2 YSYEKL. V trimming: 1 base; J trimming: 1 base; junction bases outside the gene matches: 6. The CDR3 reads CASSQAEDRWNTEAFF. CDR3 nucleotide sequence: TGCGCCAGCAGCCAAGCAGAGGACAGGTGGAACACTGAAGCTTTCTTT.

This chain joins TRBV27 and TRBJ2-2; 8 bases align to TRBD2. Germline CDR1 MNHEY, CDR2 SMNVEV (reference sequence). V gave up 5 bases and J gave up 3 bases; unmatched junction bases: 8. The length of the CDR3 is 16 residues. This CDR3 reads CASSTPGLVDTGELFF. The CDR3 DNA is TGTGCCAGCAGTACCCCGGGACTAGTAGACACCGGGGAGCTGTTTTTT.